Following are 22 T cell receptor beta chains from one sample sequenced in a study of T cell clonotyping in hematopoietic cell transplantation (dated by TCRdb to about 2021). The library was obtained by the immunoSEQ multiplex PCR assay. The clones in this table, taken by TCRdb from immuneACCESS, are in-frame only. Not every clone is retained; where verified, under half of the shortfall comes from an unresolved V gene, and the cause of the rest is unknown. The sample records about 36,000 clones, approximately 88% of which are singletons. The biggest ten clones account for over 1.5% of the sample. Specimen: peripheral blood mononuclear cells. These receptors were taken from a middle-aged woman in good health. Some clones in this sample may be carry-over from other donors' samples.

The V and J genes are TRBV4-3 and TRBJ2-6; no clear D. The V and J ends lost 1 base and 4 bases respectively, with 14 bases between them. Germline CDR1 and CDR2: LGHNA and YSLEER. CDR3 length: 17 residues. CDR3 in amino acids: CASSQAAAAPGANVLTF. The CDR3 DNA follows: TGCGCCAGCAGCCAAGCGGCCGCCGCACCCGGGGCCAACGTCCTGACTTTC.

The chain links TRBV11-3 to TRBJ2-7; D unclear. In germline, CDR1 is SGHNT, CDR2 YENEEA. This CDR3 spans 14 amino acids. The V end lost 1 base, the J end lost 4 bases, and 11 bases lay between the germline ends. This chain's CDR3 is CASSLAGGAYEQYF. The CDR3 bases are TGTGCCAGCAGCTTAGCTGGCGGAGCGTACGAGCAGTACTTC. Combining the CDR3 with reference TRBV11-3 and TRBJ2-7 gives the whole variable domain EAGVVQSPRYKIIEKKQPVAFWCNPISGHNTLYWYLQNLGQGPELLIRYENEEAVDDSQLPKDRFSAERLKGVDSTLKIQPAELGDSAVYLCASSLAGGAYEQYFGPGTRLTVT.

The chain is built from TRBV25-1 and TRBJ1-2; 7 nucleotides line up with TRBD1. V dropped 4 bases and J dropped 2; count of bases not matched to a gene: 7. Germline loops: CDR1 MGHDK, CDR2 SYGVNS. This CDR3 contains 15 residues. CDR3 amino acids: CASSGHLTGNYGYTF. In DNA form, the CDR3 reads TGTGCCAGCAGTGGGCACCTGACAGGGAACTATGGCTACACCTTC.

J is TRBJ1-1 and V is TRBV28, with 7 bases matching TRBD1. CDR3 length: 14 residues. The germline gives CDR1 MDHEN, CDR2 SYDVKM. Trimming removed 6 bases from V and 4 bases from J; junction bases left unmatched: 8. The CDR3 nucleotides are TGTGCCAGCAGGGGACAGATTTTGGGCACTGAAGCTTTCTTT. Its protein product is CASRGQILGTEAFF.

The genes are TRBV6-6 and TRBJ2-7; 8 bases agree with TRBD1. The J segment lost 12 bases and the V segment lost 2 bases, leaving 6 bases of the junction unmatched. Germline V gives CDR1 MNHNY, CDR2 SVGAGI (reference sequence). This CDR3 region has 12 residues. The CDR3 region has the DNA TGTGCCAGCAGTTACCCGGACAGGGTCGGGTACTTC. Amino acids: CASSYPDRVGYF.

The chain recombines TRBV7-8 with TRBJ1-2; D perhaps matches TRBD1 (5 bases). This CDR3 comprises 12 residues. Germline V gene lookup returns CDR1 SGHVS and CDR2 FQNEAQ. V gave up 7 bases and J gave up 3 bases, with 9 bases separating them. The CDR3 DNA reads as TGTGCCAGCAAGGGGACGTACTATGGCTACACCTTC. This encodes CASKGTYYGYTF.

This clone has just one count. The rearrangement uses TRBV20-1 and TRBJ2-7; possibly TRBD2 for D (6 bases). Germline V gene data show CDR1 as DFQATT and CDR2 as SNEGSKA (reference sequence). The CDR3 is made up of 11 amino acids. V lost 4 bases to trimming and J lost 3 bases, with 7 bases between them. The CDR3 bases are TGCAGTGCTACGGAGGGCTACGAGCAGTACTTC. It specifies CSATEGYEQYF.

The gene calls are TRBV7-3 and TRBJ2-2; D unclear. From germline, CDR1 is SGHTA and CDR2 FQGTGA. V lost 5 bases and J 5 bases, leaving 15 bases between the germline ends. The CDR3 consists of 15 residues. The CDR3 sequence is CASSPPGATTGELFF. CDR3 in DNA: TGTGCCAGCAGCCCGCCGGGTGCGACAACCGGGGAGCTGTTTTTT.

The chain joins TRBV7-9 to TRBJ2-7, with a possible D match to TRBD2 (6 bases). The ends were cut back, 2 bases at V and 2 bases at J, with 16 bases in the middle. The CDR3 consists of 16 residues. The germline V gene encodes CDR1 SEHNR and CDR2 FQNEAQ (reference sequence). The CDR3 sequence: CASSLSPDRGTYEQYF. As DNA, the CDR3 is TGTGCCAGCAGCTTATCTCCCGACCGGGGGACCTACGAGCAGTACTTC.

The chain joins TRBV5-1 to TRBJ1-1, with no clear D. This CDR3 contains 13 residues. The germline V gene encodes CDR1 SGHRS and CDR2 YFSETQ. Trimming left V 2 bases short and J 4 bases short, with 9 bases between. CDR3 DNA sequence: TGCGCCAGCAGCTTAGCCGGAAGCACTGAAGCTTTCTTT. Translation gives CASSLAGSTEAFF.

V gene TRBV9 combines with J gene TRBJ2-7, with 7 nucleotides matching TRBD2. Germline assignment: CDR1 SGDLS and CDR2 YYNGEE. Trimming removed 4 bases from V and 6 bases from J; junction bases left unmatched: 10. The CDR3 extends over 14 amino acids. CDR3 nucleotides: TGTGCCAGCAGCTCCCAAGCGGGATCTGGCGAGCAGTACTTC. This translates into CASSSQAGSGEQYF.

This clone was counted once. The CDR3, as DNA: TGTGCCAGCAGCTTTAGGCCGGAAAGCCAGGGTTATGGCTACACCTTC. Residues: CASSFRPESQGYGYTF. The chain has TRBV11-2 and TRBJ1-2; a possible D gene is TRBD1 (5 bases). This CDR3 spans 16 amino acids. The germline V gene encodes CDR1 SGHAT and CDR2 FQNNGV. The V end was cut by 3 bases, the J end by 5 bases, with 19 bases between.

In its sample, this clone was seen a few times. J is TRBJ1-1 and V is TRBV10-3; unclear D gene. The CDR3 runs to 13 residues. Deletions cut 10 bases from V and 0 bases from J, with 12 bases between. The germline V gene encodes CDR1 ENHRY and CDR2 SYGVKD. CDR3 sequence: CANQPTVNTEAFF. In DNA form, the CDR3 reads TGTGCCAACCAACCCACAGTGAACACTGAAGCTTTCTTT.

This clone has only one observation. CDR3 sequence (DNA): TGTGCCAGCAGCTTAGACTTCGGGGCGGGACCCGAGACCCAGTACTTC. This translates into CASSLDFGAGPETQYF. V usage is TRBV7-2 and J usage is TRBJ2-5; the D gene is possibly TRBD2 (6 bases). The CDR3 totals 16 residues. Between the trimmed V and J ends, which lost 1 base and 5 bases, there was a span of 17 bases. Germline values: CDR1 SGHTA, CDR2 FQGNSA.

The rearrangement links TRBV28 to TRBJ1-3; 7 bases are a match to TRBD1. V dropped 8 bases and J dropped 8; count of bases not matched to a gene: 9. Germline assignment: CDR1 MDHEN and CDR2 SYDVKM. The CDR3 is 13 residues long. The CDR3 spells CASSRDRVDTIYF. The CDR3 nucleotides are TGTGCCAGCTCGCGCGACAGGGTTGACACCATATATTTT.

The sample holds one count of this clone. This chain links TRBV28 with TRBJ1-1, with D perhaps matching TRBD1 (6 bases). Germline loops: CDR1 MDHEN, CDR2 SYDVKM. Trimming removed 10 bases at V and 6 bases at J, with 18 bases between. The CDR3 spans 13 residues. CDR3 sequence: CATVPGGLAEAFF. The CDR3 nucleotides are TGTGCCACCGTGCCCGGGGGGCTGGCTGAAGCTTTCTTT.

This clone was counted only a few times. The chain combines TRBV6-5 with TRBJ2-1; D is perhaps TRBD1 or TRBD2 (5 bases each). The CDR3 has 15 amino acids. Trimming took 6 bases from V and 2 from J, leaving 14 bases between them. In germline, CDR1 is MNHEY, CDR2 SVGAGI. CDR3 protein: CASRDLEGPYNEQFF. In nucleotides, the CDR3 is TGTGCCAGCAGGGACCTTGAGGGGCCCTACAATGAGCAGTTCTTC.

The V and J genes are TRBV4-3 and TRBJ1-2; D perhaps matches TRBD1 (6 bases). Germline CDR1 and CDR2: LGHNA and YSLEER. The CDR3 length is 18 residues. Trimming stripped 3 bases from V and 0 bases from J, with 20 bases between. CDR3 amino acids: CASSQDRVIGQTNYGYTF. In DNA form, the CDR3 reads TGCGCCAGCAGCCAGGACAGAGTGATCGGACAGACTAACTATGGCTACACCTTC.

This clone was found a few times. The chain uses TRBV23-1 and TRBJ1-2, with D uncertain. TRBV23-1 belongs to the ORF category, with a function that is uncertain. The V end lost 6 bases, the J end lost 3 bases, and 20 bases lay between the germline ends. CDR3 size: 16 residues. The chain's CDR3 is CASSVKTVTRHYGYTF. The CDR3 DNA sequence: TGCGCCAGCAGCGTTAAAACAGTGACAAGACACTATGGCTACACCTTC.

The V and J genes are TRBV19 and TRBJ2-7, with 11 bases that match TRBD2. The germline V gene has CDR1 LNHDA and CDR2 SQIVND (reference sequence). This CDR3 contains 15 residues. The ends lost 7 bases at V and 5 bases at J; junction bases unmatched: 10. CDR3 nucleotide sequence: TGTGCCAGTACCCGTACCACTAGCGGGAGTAACGAGCAGTACTTC. It specifies CASTRTTSGSNEQYF.

The J gene is TRBJ2-7, the V gene TRBV5-6; a weak D match, TRBD1 (6 bases). V was clipped by 0 bases and J by 5 bases, with 12 bases between them. This CDR3 region has 14 residues. The germline gives CDR1 SGHDT, CDR2 YYEEEE. The DNA for the CDR3 is TGTGCCAGCAGCTTGGTATCAGGGGTGGACGAGCAGTACTTC. Translation: CASSLVSGVDEQYF.

This clone was seen once. The V and J genes are TRBV28 and TRBJ1-1, with D tentatively TRBD1 (5 bases). The CDR3 contains 14 residues. Germline lookup yields CDR1 MDHEN and CDR2 SYDVKM. V lost 8 bases to trimming and J lost 11 bases, with 24 bases between them. The CDR3 loop reads CASRSGGRLSGAFF. CDR3 nucleotide sequence: TGTGCCAGCCGATCCGGGGGACGCCTATCCGGGGCTTTCTTT.